This TCR beta chain is drawn from a study of response to subunit inactivated influenza vaccine. Study-level points and caveats: Every seasonal influenza vaccination brings in few new T cells, the authors suggested.

There are a few counts of this clonotype. What it binds is unknown. Each CDR3 protein is one row after TCRdb ran MiXCR on the RT-PCR reads. The data show 500,000 or so distinct CDR3 sequences, approximately 15% seen once. Between the trimmed V and J ends, which lost 7 bases and 4 bases, there was a span of 14 bases. The CDR3 is 14 residues long. Per germline, CDR1 MNHEY and CDR2 SVGEGT. V and J are TRBV6-2 or TRBV6-3 and TRBJ2-1, with a tentative D call TRBD2 (6 bases). The sample here was CD4+ T cells sorted from PBMCs, taken 23 to 25 months after vaccination. This receptor was identified in a man in his fifties or sixties who received an inactivated influenza vaccine. In nucleotides, the CDR3 is TGTGCCAGCAACAGAGGACGGGGGTACAATGAGCAGTTCTTC. This codes for CASNRGRGYNEQFF.